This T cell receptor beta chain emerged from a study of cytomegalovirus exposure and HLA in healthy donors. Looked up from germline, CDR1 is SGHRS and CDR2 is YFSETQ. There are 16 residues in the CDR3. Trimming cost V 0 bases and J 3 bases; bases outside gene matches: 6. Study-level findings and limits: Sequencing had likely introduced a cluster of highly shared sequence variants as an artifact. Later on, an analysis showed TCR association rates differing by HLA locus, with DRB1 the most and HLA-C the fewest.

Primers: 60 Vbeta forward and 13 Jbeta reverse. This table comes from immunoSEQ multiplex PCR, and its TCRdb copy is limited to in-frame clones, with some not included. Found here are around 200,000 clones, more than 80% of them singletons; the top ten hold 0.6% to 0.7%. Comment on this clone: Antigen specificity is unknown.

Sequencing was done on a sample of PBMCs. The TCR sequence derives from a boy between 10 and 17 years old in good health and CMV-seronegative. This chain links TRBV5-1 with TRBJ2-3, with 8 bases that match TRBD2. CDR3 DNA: TGCGCCAGCAGCTTGGTGTTGAGCGGGAGTACAGATACGCAGTATTTT. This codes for CASSLVLSGSTDTQYF.